This T cell receptor beta chain was sequenced for a study of control samples from healthy donors and cancer patients. This clone was counted between two and nine times. Clones were read by immunoSEQ multiplex PCR, and TCRdb kept only the in-frame ones, dropping some. The sample contains about 40,000 clones, approximately 90% of which appear only once. The length of the CDR3 is 16 residues. The V gene end was trimmed by 5 bases and the J gene end by 5 bases; junction bases not matched to a gene: 13. The germline gives CDR1 MNHEY, CDR2 SMNVEV (reference sequence). V is TRBV27 and J is TRBJ2-5; the match to TRBD2 covers 8 bases. Source material: blood. The receptor was derived from a woman aged 45 to 65 in good health. The CDR3 loop is CASSLSGGSGAETQYF. CDR3 nucleotide sequence: TGTGCCAGCAGTCTCTCTGGCGGTAGCGGGGCGGAGACCCAGTACTTC.